This T cell receptor beta chain was identified in a study of T cell responses to AZD1222 COVID-19 vaccine. Here immunoSEQ multiplex PCR was the method, and the copy in TCRdb shows in-frame clones only, minus some. The sample consists of roughly 160,000 clones, 87% of them appearing once. This CDR3 has 20 amino acids. Per germline, CDR1 PRHDT and CDR2 FYEKMQ (reference sequence). V dropped 0 bases and J dropped 3; count of bases not matched to a gene: 18. Details on this clone: What it binds is unknown.

Study outcomes and limitations: Breadth and depth of Spike-specific TCRs rose after two AZD1222 doses. Baseline seropositivity characterized only a handful of AZD1222 recipients.

The sample in question was peripheral blood, obtained 28 days after the second AZD1222 dose. The receptor comes from an adult who received the AZD1222 COVID-19 vaccine. The V call is TRBV13, the J call TRBJ2-3; TRBD2 matches 7 bases. The CDR3 region has the DNA TGTGCCAGCAGCTTAGGGTCGAAATTGGAGCGGGGAAGACTGACAGATACGCAGTATTTT. It translates to CASSLGSKLERGRLTDTQYF.